This T cell receptor (beta chain) was sequenced in a study of OX40 agonist ivuxolimab in advanced cancers. Study background: Across the patients, intravenous ivuxolimab was delivered every 2 weeks at 0.01 to 10 mg/kg.

Unmatched junction bases numbered 5, after V lost 6 bases and J lost 8 bases. The germline CDR1 and CDR2 sequences are MDHEN and SYDVKM. The CDR3 length is 13 residues. Comment on this clone: Its matching antigen is unknown.

Study-level results: CD4+ and CD8+ blood T cells expanded clonally by week 6 at 0.1 to 3.0 mg/kg.

The protocol was immunoSEQ multiplex PCR, while the TCRdb copy is restricted to in-frame clones and leaves out a portion. The sample includes around 88,000 clones, around 92% seen only once; the top ten take 0.5% to 0.65%. The receptor's source is an adult with an advanced solid tumor such as melanoma, head and neck, liver or kidney cancer. This chain links TRBV28 with TRBJ1-2, with 11 bases identical to TRBD1. The sequences come from CD4+ or CD8+ T cells sorted from blood, collected in a trial of the OX40 agonist ivuxolimab. Here the CDR3 reads CASRRTGGIGYTF. The CDR3 DNA sequence: TGTGCCAGCAGGCGGACAGGGGGCATCGGCTACACCTTC.